This T cell receptor beta chain is from a study of beta chain features in type 1 diabetes (dated by TCRdb to 2016 to 2019). Broadly, across the study: No differences in mean age, gender distribution, total cell number or subset yield were found between patients and healthy donors. A total of roughly 100 million sorted cells were examined across all samples, and a strong correlation was observed between cell number per subset and RNA yield. The study compared TCRB repertoires of sorted circulating CD4+ T cell subsets between recently diagnosed type 1 diabetes patients and matched healthy donors. Regulatory and stem cell-like memory subsets were isolated from only 8 patients and roughly 8 healthy donors, whereas naive and central memory subsets came from all 30 or so donors. Study-wide conclusions, independent of this receptor: Shorter templates might have been favored by PCR, but patient and control samples were amplified and corrected together, so both groups would have been affected equally by any skew. Only small numbers of individuals were included in the HLA sub-analyses, which left unresolved whether HLA type had any influence on TCRB rearrangement. Type 1 diabetes patients showed a moderate but significant shortening of TCRB CDR3 length in all four CD4+ subsets. At VDJ recombination sites, type 1 diabetes patients had fewer insertions and more deleted nucleotides, which implies abnormalities in thymic rearrangement. Because cDNA rather than genomic DNA was sequenced, highly expressing activated cells could have been over-represented, although no difference in activation and CD3 levels was found between groups. Naive, central memory and regulatory TCRB repertoires appeared more similar among patients than among healthy donors.

This clone occurred a few times. What this receptor recognizes is not known. No quality values exist for individual bases; no much larger clone is one base distant. Taken from cysteine to phenylalanine, the CDR3 has 16 residues. The entry retains the CDR3 DNA only, 48 bases that are in frame from base 1. The CDR1 and CDR2 encoded by the germline V gene are MGHRA and YSYEKL. V is cut by 6 bases and J by 6 bases, and the space between the germline ends is 24 bases. The entire isolated RNA was reverse transcribed using the High Capacity cDNA Reverse Transcription Kit, and thus expressed TCRB transcripts were sequenced. Naive, central memory and regulatory T cell samples underwent deep immunoSEQ sequencing, averaging roughly 3.4 million total reads per sample. After sorted cells were lysed in RLT buffer, RNA was extracted with DNase-treated RNeasy Micro or Mini kits, with the choice depending on cell number. Each cell subset was processed separately to prevent cross-contamination, with patient and healthy donor samples processed together. The immunoSEQ multiplex PCR was used to amplify TCRB sequences from cDNA, yielding 87-bp fragments that span the CDR3 region. Sequencing of the amplicons was done on the Illumina HiSeq platform. Regarding the original processing steps: Synthetic template baselines were used to correct PCR bias computationally, reads within Hamming distance 2 were collapsed together, and singletons that could not be merged were discarded. Reads were aligned against IMGT to assign V, D and J genes, CDR3 length and insertions or deletions at six rearrangement sites. Within each subset, clonotype counts were normalized to sorted cell number, and only after that were true diversity and Gini coefficients computed with the tcR R package. The overlap coefficient, calculated on TCRB nucleotide sequences, was used to measure repertoire sharing. Out-of-frame TCRB sequences from naive cells were analyzed as a proxy for the pre-selection repertoire. TCRdb limited this immuneACCESS table to in-frame rearrangements with V and J called. A share of clones is missing; checked studies link under half to unresolved V genes, and the rest is unexplained. Clone size and the V and J calls come from that table; the DNA yielded D and trimming. The table for this sample lists about 280,000 clones; 15% of them were counted only once. The ten largest clones capture 0.015% to 0.017% of the sample.

A single peripheral blood draw of about 116 mL on average was collected from each donor into heparinised tubes. Naive, central memory, regulatory and stem cell-like memory CD4+ T cells were sorted on a BD FACSAria II using a panel including CD45RO, CCR7, CD25, CD127, CD95 and CD27. All sorted populations exceeded 98% purity. PBMCs were isolated right away by Lymphoprep density gradient centrifugation and were stained directly, without culture. To minimize batch effects, samples were stained and sorted in pairs, one healthy donor with one patient per experiment. This TCR derives from a man between 18 and 29 years old with type 1 diabetes. Sequencing was carried out using naive CD4+ T cells from blood. Sample cell subset or site, as interpreted from the label and publication: true naive CD4+ T cells. This chain joins TRBV4-1 to TRBJ2-7, with TRBD2 perhaps the D gene, on 5 matching bases. The CDR3 loop reads CASRSTSGKRPAEQYF. At the DNA level, the sequence is TGCGCCAGCAGGTCCACGTCGGGGAAACGACCCGCCGAGCAGTACTTC.